The 27 T cell receptor beta chains below come from one sample, sequenced in a study of blood T cells in healthy people across ages. The second PCR ran roughly 7 to 12 cycles with a sample-barcoded 5' primer and J-beta primers. Via MiXCR, TCRdb re-called the 5' RACE reads, giving one row per CDR3 protein. The sample consists of under 1,000,000 distinct CDR3 sequences, around 50% of them appearing once. The specimen sequenced was blood. The source is a man at least 80 years old in good health.

The CDR3 bases are TGTGCCAGCAGCTTATCTTTTATAATTCCCCACGAGCAGTACTTC. Protein product: CASSLSFIIPHEQYF. This chain joins TRBV12-3 or TRBV12-4 and TRBJ2-7; no definite D call. CDR3 length equals 15 residues. The V gene lost 6 bases and the J gene lost 5 bases, with 20 bases spanning the gap.

This chain connects TRBV5-5 to TRBJ2-3; 7 bases line up with TRBD1. Germline lookup yields CDR1 SGHKS and CDR2 YYEKEE (reference sequence). With 3 bases clipped from V and 0 bases from J, the junction kept 7 bases outside the gene matches. This CDR3 comprises 16 residues. CDR3 nucleotide sequence: TGTGCCAGCAGCTCCTTGACAGGGTTTAGCACAGATACGCAGTATTTT. It encodes CASSSLTGFSTDTQYF.

This clonotype was detected only a few times. The genes are TRBV7-3 and TRBJ2-1; 7 bases map to TRBD1. The CDR3 is 16 amino acids. V shed 1 base, J shed 7 bases, and the junction held 10 bases outside the gene matches. Per germline, CDR1 SGHTA and CDR2 FQGTGA. The CDR3 region has the DNA TGTGCCAGCAGCTTAAACTTAGGGGGCGGTTTGAATGAGCAGTTCTTC. This gives the protein CASSLNLGGGLNEQFF.

This chain links TRBV20-1 with TRBJ2-3, with D perhaps TRBD2 (6 bases). There are 14 residues in the CDR3. Trimming removed 2 bases at V and 5 bases at J, with 14 bases between. Per germline, CDR1 DFQATT and CDR2 SNEGSKA (reference sequence). The DNA of the CDR3 is TGCAGTGCTAGAAAACTAGCTGGTGAAGATACGCAGTATTTT. The encoded protein is CSARKLAGEDTQYF.

CDR3 residues: CASILTSGNNEQFF. The CDR3 DNA reads as TGTGCCAGTATCCTGACTAGCGGGAACAATGAGCAGTTCTTC. This sequence joins TRBV18 and TRBJ2-1; 11 bases agree with TRBD2. In germline, CDR1 is KGHSH, CDR2 LQKENI. Germline trimming cut 9 bases from V and 5 bases from J; bases unmatched to any gene: 6. The CDR3 contains 14 residues.

This clonotype was observed many times. V and J are TRBV5-4 and TRBJ2-3, with D unresolved. V lost 4 bases and J 6 bases, leaving 21 bases between the germline ends. The CDR3 contains 16 residues. Looked up from germline, CDR1 is SGHNT and CDR2 is YYREEE (reference sequence). This CDR3 is CASSRRLAKSTDTQYF. CDR3 nucleotide sequence: TGTGCCAGCAGCCGAAGGTTAGCCAAATCGACCGATACGCAGTATTTT.

This chain links TRBV6-5 with TRBJ1-6; possible D gene TRBD1, 5 bases. CDR1 is MNHEY and CDR2 is SVGAGI in the germline V gene. The CDR3 is made up of 13 amino acids. V was pared by 6 bases and J by 15 bases, with 18 bases between. CDR3: CASRGRSWSGLHF. CDR3 DNA: TGTGCCAGCAGGGGACGTAGTTGGTCGGGCCTCCACTTT.

This clonotype was seen a handful of times. V gene TRBV20-1 combines with J gene TRBJ1-2; a weak D match, TRBD1 (5 bases). Germline V gene lookup returns CDR1 DFQATT and CDR2 SNEGSKA (reference sequence). CDR3 length: 11 residues. Trimming shortened V by 5 bases and J by 8 bases, and 12 bases separated the two germline ends. CDR3 coding DNA: TGCAGTGCTGGGGGGGAGCTCGGCTACACCTTC. It specifies CSAGGELGYTF.

The V and J genes are TRBV28 and TRBJ2-5; 8 nucleotides match TRBD2. The V and J ends lost 4 bases and 2 bases, in that order; junction bases with no gene match: 9. This CDR3 comprises 16 residues. Germline-derived CDR1 and CDR2 are MDHEN and SYDVKM. The DNA for the CDR3 is TGTGCCAGCAGTTCGTTTCTTAGCGGGGATCAAGAGACCCAGTACTTC. It codes for CASSSFLSGDQETQYF.

V is TRBV29-1 and J is TRBJ1-2; tentative D call: TRBD1 (6 bases). Trimming left V 7 bases short and J 1 base short, with 13 bases between. Per the germline V gene, CDR1 is SQVTM and CDR2 is ANQGSEA. The CDR3 length is 13 residues. Here the CDR3 reads CSAADSFNYGYTF. The CDR3 bases are TGCAGCGCCGCGGACAGTTTTAACTATGGCTACACCTTC.

This clonotype was counted at least ten times. The gene calls are TRBV28 and TRBJ2-1, with 7 bases fitting TRBD1. The V gene end was trimmed by 6 bases and the J gene end by 4 bases; junction bases not matched to a gene: 9. The CDR3 consists of 15 residues. Germline V CDR1 and CDR2: MDHEN, SYDVKM. The CDR3 spells CASSLPGQRYNEQFF. The CDR3 region has the DNA TGTGCCAGCAGCCTACCGGGACAGAGATACAATGAGCAGTTCTTC. Combining the CDR3 with reference TRBV28 and TRBJ2-1 gives the whole variable domain DVKVTQSSRYLVKRTGEKVFLECVQDMDHENMFWYRQDPGLGLRLIYFSYDVKMKEKGDIPEGYSVSREKKERFSLILESASTNQTSMYLCASSLPGQRYNEQFFGPGTRLTVL.

The chain combines TRBV2 with TRBJ2-1; 12 bases line up with TRBD2. The CDR3 loop spans 16 amino acids. V lost 6 bases to trimming and J lost 7 bases; unmatched junction nucleotides: 10. Germline V CDR1 and CDR2: SNHLY, FYNNEI. The CDR3 reads CASRLLTSGRRNEQFF. CDR3 sequence (DNA): TGTGCCAGCAGACTTTTGACTAGCGGGAGACGGAATGAGCAGTTCTTC.

This sequence joins TRBV12-3 or TRBV12-4 and TRBJ1-4; 7 nucleotides match TRBD1. This CDR3 is built from 14 residues. Trimming took 6 bases from V and 7 from J; bases not matched to a gene: 8. The CDR3 DNA is TGTGCCAGCAGGGAGACAGGGATATCTGAAAAACTGTTTTTT. It translates to CASRETGISEKLFF.

The CDR3 protein is CSARDSADPSDTQYF. Here the CDR3 DNA reads TGCAGTGCTAGAGACTCAGCGGACCCCTCAGATACGCAGTATTTT. The rearrangement joins TRBV20-1 to TRBJ2-3; D is perhaps TRBD2 (5 bases). The ends were cut back, 0 bases at V and 4 bases at J, with 14 bases in the middle. This CDR3 region has 15 residues. Germline V gives CDR1 DFQATT, CDR2 SNEGSKA (reference sequence).

There are a few counts of this clonotype. The V and J genes are TRBV6-2 or TRBV6-3 and TRBJ1-1, with 7 bases matching TRBD1. Trimming removed 6 bases from V and 9 bases from J; junction bases left unmatched: 10. CDR1 is MNHEY, CDR2 SVGEGT, per germline. CDR3 length equals 13 residues. CDR3 bases: TGTGCCAGCAGGGCAGGGACAGAGCGCCAAGCTTTCTTT. As protein: CASRAGTERQAFF.

A note on this clonotype: Relative to the germline gene, one junction end is altered; a read error may explain this. This rearrangement joins TRBV5-1 to TRBJ2-3, with 10 bases lining up with TRBD2. Germline CDR1 and CDR2: SGHRS and YFSETQ. The CDR3 length is 16 residues. The CDR3 DNA follows: TGCGCCGGCAGCTTGGGTCTAGCGGGAGATGTAGATACGCAGTATTTT. This translates into CAGSLGLAGDVDTQYF.

This clonotype occurred a few times. The chain links TRBV29-1 to TRBJ2-2, with D perhaps TRBD1 or TRBD2 (5 bases each). This CDR3 contains 14 residues. The ends were cut back, 7 bases at V and 2 bases at J, with 14 bases in the middle. Germline V gene lookup returns CDR1 SQVTM and CDR2 ANQGSEA. CDR3 residues: CSARWDLNTGELFF. CDR3 DNA sequence: TGCAGCGCCCGCTGGGACCTCAACACCGGGGAGCTGTTTTTT.

This clonotype has a handful of counts. The chain joins TRBV2 to TRBJ2-5; D not certain. CDR1 SNHLY and CDR2 FYNNEI come from the germline V gene. CDR3 length: 13 residues. Trimming removed 5 bases at V and 5 bases at J, with 12 bases between. The CDR3: CASSWTLGETQYF. CDR3 bases: TGTGCCAGCAGTTGGACCCTGGGGGAGACCCAGTACTTC.

This clonotype was found many times. V is TRBV7-2 and J is TRBJ2-5; D is undetermined. In germline, CDR1 is SGHTA, CDR2 FQGNSA. V shed 1 base and J shed 2 bases, with 5 bases lying between them. This CDR3 contains 13 residues. In DNA form, the CDR3 reads TGTGCCAGCAGCTTAGGTTTACAAGAGACCCAGTACTTC. Amino acid sequence: CASSLGLQETQYF.

The gene calls are TRBV7-8 and TRBJ2-2; possibly TRBD1 or TRBD2 for D (5 bases each). CDR3 size: 14 residues. Germline V gene lookup returns CDR1 SGHVS and CDR2 FQNEAQ. Trimming removed 7 bases at V and 7 bases at J, with 16 bases between. CDR3 bases: TGTGCCAGCAAGGGACCCTCTGGAGGCGGGGAGCTGTTTTTT. Protein: CASKGPSGGGELFF.

This clonotype was counted between two and nine times. V usage is TRBV18 and J usage is TRBJ1-2; no reliable D call. The CDR3 length is 12 residues. With 2 bases removed from V and 3 bases from J, the gap between germline ends came to 4 bases. Per the germline V gene, CDR1 is KGHSH and CDR2 is LQKENI. The CDR3: CASSPTDYGYTF. CDR3 in DNA: TGTGCCAGCTCACCAACAGACTATGGCTACACCTTC.

The chain recombines TRBV12-3 or TRBV12-4 with TRBJ2-5; the D gene is possibly TRBD2 (5 bases). The CDR3 is 14 amino acids. V was trimmed by 7 bases and J by 4 bases, leaving 16 bases between them. This chain's CDR3 is CASNPGPRGETQYF. The CDR3, as DNA: TGTGCCAGCAACCCCGGGCCCCGGGGAGAGACCCAGTACTTC.

This rearrangement joins TRBV9 to TRBJ2-7; no clear D gene. Trimming left V 0 bases short and J 1 base short, with 8 bases between. The CDR3 has 14 residues. The germline gives CDR1 SGDLS, CDR2 YYNGEE. The CDR3 here is CASSVATDSYEQYF. The CDR3 DNA reads as TGTGCCAGCAGCGTAGCCACTGATTCCTACGAGCAGTACTTC.

A word on this clonotype: A much larger clone is a single base away; this may be a read error. This rearrangement joins TRBV20-1 to TRBJ2-4; 10 bases are a match to TRBD2. The end of the DNA is better explained by TRBJ2-5, so the J call may be wrong. CDR3 length: 13 amino acids. Germline CDR1 is DFQATT and CDR2 is SNEGSKA (reference sequence). CDR3 nucleotide sequence: TGCAGTGCTTCCGGGACTAGCGCGGAGACCCAGTACTTC. Protein sequence: CSASGTSAETQYF.

Remarks on this clonotype: This sequence may be a read error, since a much larger clone differs from it by one base. The rearrangement uses TRBV29-1 and TRBJ2-1; tentatively, D is TRBD2 (5 bases). The CDR3 runs 14 residues. V lost 2 bases to trimming and J lost 0 bases, with 8 bases between them. Germline values: CDR1 SQVTM, CDR2 ANQGSEA. In DNA form, the CDR3 reads TGCAGCGTTGAAACGGGGAGCTCCTACAATGAGCAGTTCTTC. Translating gives CSVETGSSYNEQFF.

In this sample, this clonotype turned up many times. The rearrangement links TRBV7-2 to TRBJ2-1; D might be TRBD1 (6 bases). V was shortened by 5 bases and J by 10 bases, with 21 bases between the two germline ends. The CDR3 has 15 residues. Germline CDR1 and CDR2: SGHTA and FQGNSA. CDR3 DNA: TGTGCCAGCAGCCCACTGGCGCGCAGGGGAGACGAGCAGTTCTTC. This gives the protein CASSPLARRGDEQFF.

This chain joins TRBV5-1 and TRBJ1-5, with TRBD1 matching over 10 bases. Trimming cost V 0 bases and J 4 bases; bases outside gene matches: 4. Germline loops: CDR1 SGHRS, CDR2 YFSETQ. CDR3 length: 16 residues. CDR3 loop: CASSLDGQGGNQPQHF. DNA for the CDR3: TGCGCCAGCAGCTTGGACGGACAGGGGGGGAATCAGCCCCAGCATTTT.